Listed here is a single TCR beta chain. Its specificity is not known. The data are from a study of blood T cells in healthy people across ages. Study findings and constraints: Long-lived donors exceeded aged donors in naive CD4+ cells and diversity.

This CDR3 comprises 16 residues. The V and J ends lost 3 bases and 6 bases, in that order; junction bases with no gene match: 7. Germline V gene data show CDR1 as LGHDT and CDR2 as YNNKEL (reference sequence). Donors each provided ten milliliters of peripheral blood. Then a second PCR, running roughly 7 to 11 cycles, was carried out with a sample-barcoded 5' primer and a J-beta primer mix. TCRdb re-derived calls from the 5' RACE reads in MiXCR, one entry per CDR3 protein. The sample holds some 710,000 distinct CDR3 sequences, about a fifth seen once. This chain joins TRBV3-1 and TRBJ2-1; 11 bases match TRBD2. Sequencing was done on a sample of blood. This TCR was sampled from a man in his 70s in good health. The CDR3 protein is CASSQNLAGGFNEQFF. DNA for the CDR3: TGTGCCAGCAGCCAGAACCTAGCGGGGGGATTCAATGAGCAGTTCTTC.